A single sample is the source of the 28 T cell receptor beta chains below, sequenced in a study of blood T cells in healthy people across ages. For the second PCR, which ran for roughly 6 to 12 cycles, a sample-barcoded 5' primer and a J-beta primer mix were used. TCRdb re-called the 5' RACE reads with MiXCR, one entry per CDR3 protein. The sample contains approximately 730,000 distinct CDR3 sequences, about 55% of which appear only once. The sequencing input was blood. The receptors originated from a man older than 75 in good health.

The genes are TRBV27 and TRBJ1-6; D is possibly TRBD1 (5 bases). The CDR3 has 13 amino acids. The germline CDR1 and CDR2 sequences are MNHEY and SMNVEV (reference sequence). V was cut by 7 bases and J by 10 bases, with 14 bases left in between. The CDR3 sequence is CASMFQGSSPLHF. For the CDR3, the DNA is TGTGCCAGCATGTTCCAGGGAAGCTCACCCCTCCACTTT.

This clonotype has only a few counts. The rearrangement links TRBV5-1 to TRBJ2-3; TRBD1 matches 9 bases. CDR3 length: 16 residues. CDR1 and CDR2 (germline): SGHRS, YFSETQ. V shed 4 bases and J 4 bases; nucleotides not matched to a gene: 10. This chain's CDR3 is CASSRGTGKRADTQYF. CDR3 coding DNA: TGCGCCAGCAGCCGAGGGACAGGGAAACGAGCAGATACGCAGTATTTT.

Here the CDR3 DNA reads TGTGCCAGCAGTACACACAGGGTTTGGGAAAAACTGTTTTTT. Its protein product is CASSTHRVWEKLFF. The chain recombines TRBV12-3 or TRBV12-4 with TRBJ1-4; tentatively, D is TRBD1 (6 bases). The CDR3 sequence is 14 residues long. The V end lost 5 bases, the J end lost 8 bases, and 15 bases lay between the germline ends.

This clonotype was found a few times. V is TRBV29-1 and J is TRBJ2-2; D remains unclear. The CDR3 spans 12 residues. Per germline, CDR1 SQVTM and CDR2 ANQGSEA. Between the trimmed V and J ends, which lost 0 bases and 3 bases, there was a span of 2 bases. CDR3: CSVEEDTGELFF. The CDR3 DNA sequence: TGCAGCGTTGAAGAGGACACCGGGGAGCTGTTTTTT.

This rearrangement joins TRBV28 to TRBJ1-6; D unclear. CDR1 and CDR2 from the germline V gene are MDHEN and SYDVKM. Deletions cut 7 bases from V and 7 bases from J, with 20 bases between. The CDR3 is made up of 16 amino acids. CDR3 loop: CASTPPAGGNNSPLHF. The CDR3 DNA sequence: TGTGCCAGCACCCCCCCGGCAGGAGGGAACAATTCACCCCTCCACTTT.

This clonotype has just a few counts. CDR3 sequence reads: CASIGLAGETQYF. CDR3 nucleotide sequence: TGTGCCAGCATAGGGCTAGCCGGAGAGACCCAGTACTTC. The chain has TRBV2 and TRBJ2-5; tentatively, D is TRBD2 (5 bases). The CDR3 consists of 13 residues. V lost 7 bases and J lost 4, with 13 bases in between. The germline V gene has CDR1 SNHLY and CDR2 FYNNEI.

The V gene is TRBV18, the J gene TRBJ1-2; D is possibly TRBD1 (5 bases). V was shortened by 0 bases and J by 8 bases, with 13 bases between the two germline ends. The CDR3 length is 14 residues. Germline CDR1 reads KGHSH; CDR2 reads LQKENI. The CDR3 bases are TGTGCCAGCTCACCACCAGGGACCCAGGGAGGCTACACCTTC. This codes for CASSPPGTQGGYTF.

J is TRBJ2-5 and V is TRBV7-2; the match to TRBD2 covers 8 bases. The germline CDR1 and CDR2 sequences are SGHTA and FQGNSA. The CDR3 has 15 amino acids. V lost 10 bases to trimming and J lost 2 bases; unmatched junction nucleotides: 12. CDR3 coding DNA: TGTGCCACCTCCGCGGGGGGTTTGATTCAAGAGACCCAGTACTTC. Its translation: CATSAGGLIQETQYF.

V and J are TRBV5-4 and TRBJ2-3, with 11 bases fitting TRBD2. Germline V gene sequence: CDR1 SGHNT, CDR2 YYREEE (reference sequence). Losses at the gene ends were 3 bases for V and 1 base for J; bases not matched to a gene: 4. The CDR3 sequence is 16 residues long. For the CDR3, the DNA is TGTGCCAGCAGCTGGGAACTAGCGGGGGGCACAGATACGCAGTATTTT. Translation gives CASSWELAGGTDTQYF. Looking up the rest from reference TRBV5-4 and TRBJ2-3 gives the full variable domain: ETGVTQSPTHLIKTRGQQVTLRCSSQSGHNTVSWYQQALGQGPQFIFQYYREEENGRGNFPPRFSGLQFPNYSSELNVNALELDDSALYLCASSWELAGGTDTQYFGPGTRLTVL.

This clonotype was seen at least ten times. This chain joins TRBV20-1 and TRBJ1-5; perhaps TRBD1 as D (6 bases). This CDR3 contains 12 residues. The V gene's germline CDR1 is DFQATT and CDR2 SNEGSKA (reference sequence). Trimming removed 2 bases from V and 7 bases from J, with 9 bases in between. The CDR3 here is CSARQGNQPQHF. In DNA form, the CDR3 reads TGCAGTGCTAGACAGGGGAACCAGCCCCAGCATTTT.

The chain employs TRBV7-2 and TRBJ2-3, with 7 bases aligning to TRBD1. The CDR3 runs 12 residues. V lost 4 bases and J lost 12; bases outside the gene matches: 7. Germline values: CDR1 SGHTA, CDR2 FQGNSA. CDR3 sequence reads: CASSSRQGYQYF. The DNA for the CDR3 is TGTGCCAGCAGCTCAAGACAGGGTTACCAGTATTTT.

This clonotype appeared a few times. J is TRBJ1-1 and V is TRBV5-1; no definite D call. The CDR3 contains 15 residues. The V end lost 0 bases, the J end lost 0 bases, and 9 bases lay between the germline ends. Germline lookup yields CDR1 SGHRS and CDR2 YFSETQ. The CDR3 DNA follows: TGCGCCAGCAGCTTGGACGGGGTACTGAACACTGAAGCTTTCTTT. Encoded protein: CASSLDGVLNTEAFF.

This clonotype showed up just a few times. This chain links TRBV3-1 with TRBJ1-2; D remains ambiguous. Germline CDR1 and CDR2: LGHDT and YNNKEL (reference sequence). V lost 2 bases and J lost 4, with 11 bases in between. The CDR3 consists of 14 residues. The CDR3 here is CASSQTTRSYGYTF. The CDR3 region has the DNA TGTGCCAGCAGCCAAACGACTCGGAGCTATGGCTACACCTTC.

Only a few counts were recorded for this clonotype. V and J are TRBV20-1 and TRBJ2-3; 10 positions agree with TRBD2. CDR3 size: 13 residues. The trim removed 8 bases at V and 0 bases at J, leaving 2 bases unmatched. Per the germline V gene, CDR1 is DFQATT and CDR2 is SNEGSKA (reference sequence). In nucleotides, the CDR3 is TGCAGTCTAGCGGGAGATAGCACAGATACGCAGTATTTT. Translated, it gives CSLAGDSTDTQYF.

Ten or more counts support this clonotype. The rearrangement links TRBV4-1 to TRBJ2-3; 7 bases are a match to TRBD1. CDR1 MGHRA and CDR2 YSYEKL come from the germline V gene. This CDR3 has 13 residues. The V segment lost 3 bases and the J segment 14 bases; nucleotides outside the gene matches: 11. The CDR3 bases are TGCGCCAGCAGCCACACCGGGGACAGATACGCGTATTTT. Residues: CASSHTGDRYAYF.

In this sample, this clonotype turned up a few times. The chain uses TRBV6-4 and TRBJ2-1; 15 bases are shared with TRBD2. V gave up 6 bases and J gave up 8 bases; unmatched junction bases: 5. The germline gives CDR1 MRHNA, CDR2 SNTAGT. CDR3 length: 15 residues. The chain's CDR3 is CASRQGLAGGHEQFF. As DNA, the CDR3 is TGTGCCAGCAGACAGGGACTAGCGGGAGGACATGAGCAGTTCTTC.

V gene TRBV7-2 combines with J gene TRBJ2-1, with 10 bases aligning to TRBD1. Germline CDR1 and CDR2: SGHTA and FQGNSA. CDR3 length: 14 residues. V lost 4 bases and J lost 7; bases outside the gene matches: 4. In DNA form, the CDR3 reads TGTGCCAGCAGCTACGACAGGGGGCAAAATGAGCAGTTCTTC. Its translation: CASSYDRGQNEQFF.

This clonotype was observed a few times. The chain uses TRBV7-3 and TRBJ2-1; 7 bases are a match to TRBD1. Germline CDR1 and CDR2: SGHTA and FQGTGA. With 1 base clipped from V and 0 bases from J, the junction kept 6 bases outside the gene matches. CDR3 size: 17 residues. In DNA, the CDR3 is TGTGCCAGCAGCTTAAAGGGGGCGGAGACCTCCTACAATGAGCAGTTCTTC. This sequence encodes CASSLKGAETSYNEQFF.

This rearrangement joins TRBV7-2 to TRBJ2-7, with TRBD1 matching over 9 bases. This CDR3 spans 14 amino acids. The V and J ends lost 2 bases and 4 bases, in that order; junction bases with no gene match: 3. Germline values: CDR1 SGHTA, CDR2 FQGNSA. The CDR3 DNA sequence: TGTGCCAGCAGCTTACGACAGGGGGTTTACGAGCAGTACTTC. Residues: CASSLRQGVYEQYF.

The V call is TRBV27, the J call TRBJ1-1; possibly TRBD1 for D (5 bases). This CDR3 spans 16 amino acids. V lost 7 bases, J lost 6 bases, and 24 bases lay in between. Looked up from germline, CDR1 is MNHEY and CDR2 is SMNVEV (reference sequence). In DNA form, the CDR3 reads TGTGCCAGCAAACCAAGGTCTGAGGGACGAGGGGCTGAAGCTTTCTTT. As protein: CASKPRSEGRGAEAFF.

This rearrangement joins TRBV12-3 or TRBV12-4 to TRBJ2-1; TRBD1 matches at 8 bases. The CDR3 has 17 amino acids. The V gene end was trimmed by 6 bases and the J gene end by 5 bases; junction bases not matched to a gene: 15. In nucleotides, the CDR3 is TGTGCCAGCAGGCCCGGCCTGGACAGGGCGGTCCACAATGAGCAGTTCTTC. It encodes CASRPGLDRAVHNEQFF.

The gene calls are TRBV5-1 and TRBJ2-2; D is perhaps TRBD2 (5 bases). Trimming stripped 0 bases from V and 6 bases from J, with 6 bases between. Per the germline V gene, CDR1 is SGHRS and CDR2 is YFSETQ. This CDR3 contains 13 residues. In DNA, the CDR3 is TGCGCCAGCAGCTTGGGAGGGCCCGGGGAGCTGTTTTTT. It is translated as CASSLGGPGELFF.

This chain joins TRBV10-3 and TRBJ1-2, with D uncertain. The CDR3 contains 15 residues. The V end lost 11 bases, the J end lost 4 bases, and 23 bases lay between the germline ends. Germline V gene data show CDR1 as ENHRY and CDR2 as SYGVKD. CDR3 sequence (DNA): TGTGCCGTTTCCGACCTGGGAGGCGGAAGCTATGGCTACACCTTC. This gives the protein CAVSDLGGGSYGYTF.

V and J are TRBV4-1 and TRBJ2-5, with a possible D match to TRBD2 (5 bases). The DNA end lines up better with TRBJ2-4; the J call may be wrong. The CDR3 extends over 16 amino acids. Germline V gene lookup returns CDR1 MGHRA and CDR2 YSYEKL. The CDR3 sequence is CASSQDGVRARNIQYF. The CDR3 DNA reads as TGCGCCAGCAGCCAAGACGGCGTGAGGGCAAGAAACATTCAGTACTTC.

This clonotype has only a few counts. The chain carries TRBV20-1 and TRBJ2-1; D is perhaps TRBD2 (6 bases). The ends were cut back, 3 bases at V and 6 bases at J, with 15 bases in the middle. The germline V gene has CDR1 DFQATT and CDR2 SNEGSKA (reference sequence). The CDR3 has 14 amino acids. The CDR3 is CSARLVGGVNEQFF. CDR3 in DNA: TGCAGTGCTAGGCTGGTCGGCGGGGTCAATGAGCAGTTCTTC.

This clonotype was seen a handful of times. The chain combines TRBV7-7 with TRBJ2-1; 11 nucleotides line up with TRBD2. This CDR3 is built from 17 residues. J gave up 2 bases and V 7 bases, and 10 bases lay outside the gene matches. Germline CDR1 SSHAT, CDR2 FNYEAQ (reference sequence). The CDR3 DNA is TGTGCCAGCACCTTTAGCGGGAGGGTTTTAACCTACAATGAGCAGTTCTTC. Encoded protein: CASTFSGRVLTYNEQFF. The whole variable domain, remainder taken from reference TRBV7-7 and TRBJ2-1, is GAGVSQSPRYKVTKRGQDVTLRCDPISSHATLYWYQQALGQGPEFLTYFNYEAQPDKSGLPSDRFSAERPEGSISTLTIQRTEQRDSAMYRCASTFSGRVLTYNEQFFGPGTRLTVL.

This sequence joins TRBV2 and TRBJ2-4; the D gene is possibly TRBD2 (5 bases). Judging by the DNA end, TRBJ2-7 fits better; the J call may be wrong. This CDR3 region has 16 residues. Per the germline V gene, CDR1 is SNHLY and CDR2 is FYNNEI. The CDR3, as DNA: TGTGCCAGCAGCGCTGGGCGGGCCCCCTTGGCCTACGAGCAGTACTTC. Residues: CASSAGRAPLAYEQYF.

In DNA, the CDR3 is TGTGCCAGCAGTTTATCAGAGGTGGGGTCGGGGCATAGGTCCACCTTC. Translated: CASSLSEVGSGHRSTF. J is TRBJ1-2 and V is TRBV27; possibly TRBD1 for D (5 bases). The CDR3 spans 16 residues. Trimming shortened V by 0 bases and J by 13 bases, and 24 bases separated the two germline ends. The V gene's germline CDR1 is MNHEY and CDR2 SMNVEV (reference sequence).